The rows below give T cell receptor beta chains drawn from one sample of a study of T cell responses to AZD1222 COVID-19 vaccine. Profiled with immunoSEQ multiplex PCR; TCRdb holds only in-frame clones, not every one. In the table there are about 140,000 clones, roughly 92% of which are singletons. The material was peripheral blood, obtained on day 0 of AZD1222 vaccination. The origin of the receptors is an adult in good health. Each CDR3 is given with its conserved first and last residue. A D gene is named only where the DNA matches it firmly. Rows may omit the clone size; those that give it use once, few, many or a size class.

V,D,J,size,DNA,CDR3
TRBV6-5,.,TRBJ2-2,.,TGTGCCGGTCGGCGGACTACGAACACCGGGGAGCTGTTTTTT,CAGRRTTNTGELFF
TRBV10-2,.,TRBJ1-3,.,TGCGCCAGCAGTGCACAGGGTGGAAACACCATATATTTT,CASSAQGGNTIYF
TRBV30,TRBD1,TRBJ1-5,.,TGTGCCTGGACGGGACAGGGGGATTTGAGCAATCAGCCCCAGCATTTT,CAWTGQGDLSNQPQHF
TRBV28,TRBD1,TRBJ2-4,.,TGTGCCAGCAGCGGACAGGGTCTAGCCAAAAACATTCAGTACTTC,CASSGQGLAKNIQYF
TRBV5-5,.,TRBJ2-1,.,TGTGCCAGCAGCTTGGCCGGGCAGGGATACAATGAGCAGTTCTTC,CASSLAGQGYNEQFF
TRBV6-5,TRBD2,TRBJ2-1,once,TGTGCCACCTTGGGGGCCGGACTAGCCACAAATGAGCAGTTCTTC,CATLGAGLATNEQFF
TRBV5-6,.,TRBJ2-3,.,TGTGCCAGCAGCTGGGACCCGAGTACGCAGTATTTT,CASSWDPSTQYF
TRBV30,.,TRBJ1-2,.,TGTGCCTGGAGTGTGGAGGGCATCTATGGCTACACCTTC,CAWSVEGIYGYTF
TRBV28,.,TRBJ1-5,.,TGTGCCAGCAGTTTAGGTTCACGGCGTCAGCCCCAGCATTTT,CASSLGSRRQPQHF
TRBV2,.,TRBJ1-5,.,TGTGCCAGCGGACGCAGGGTGGGCAATCAGCCCCAGCATTTT,CASGRRVGNQPQHF
TRBV5-1,TRBD2,TRBJ2-7,once,TGCGCCAGCAGCAGAGCGGGAGGCAGCTCCTACGAGCAGTACTTC,CASSRAGGSSYEQYF
TRBV7-9,.,TRBJ1-2,.,TGTGCCAGCAGCTTAGACCATAATGGCTACACCTTC,CASSLDHNGYTF
TRBV30,.,TRBJ1-2,.,TGTGCCTGGAGTGTAGGACTAGGAGGAGGCTACACCTTC,CAWSVGLGGGYTF
TRBV30,.,TRBJ1-1,.,TGTGCCTGGAGCGCGAATGCGAACACTGAAGCTTTCTTT,CAWSANANTEAFF
TRBV18,.,TRBJ1-2,.,TGTGCCAGCTCACCGGAGGCTAACTATGGCTACACCTTC,CASSPEANYGYTF
TRBV5-1,.,TRBJ1-1,.,TGCGCCAGCAGCTCCGGGATCGCCACCTTGAACACTGAAGCTTTCTTT,CASSSGIATLNTEAFF
TRBV19,TRBD1,TRBJ1-2,once,TGTGCCAGTAGTATTCGGGGCGACAGGGCGATTTATGGCTACACCTTC,CASSIRGDRAIYGYTF
TRBV19,TRBD1,TRBJ2-7,.,TGTGCCAGTAGTATCGGACAGGGATCCTACGAGCAGTACTTC,CASSIGQGSYEQYF
TRBV11-2,TRBD1,TRBJ2-7,.,TGTGCCAGCAGCCCACGGGACAGGAGAGCCTACGAGCAGTACTTC,CASSPRDRRAYEQYF
TRBV19,.,TRBJ1-1,.,TGTGCCAGTAGTATCAAGGGGGACACTGAAGCTTTCTTT,CASSIKGDTEAFF
TRBV30,.,TRBJ2-4,.,TGTGCCTGGGGGGTTCGGGTATCGAGCTACAAAAACATTCAGTACTTC,CAWGVRVSSYKNIQYF
TRBV19,TRBD1,TRBJ1-5,.,TGTGCCAGTAGCCCCGACAGGGGCCAGCCCCAGCATTTT,CASSPDRGQPQHF
TRBV12-3/TRBV12-4,.,TRBJ1-4,.,TGTGCCAGCACCACGGGCGAAAAACTGTTTTTT,CASTTGEKLFF
TRBV7-9,.,TRBJ2-7,.,TGTGCCAGCAGCTTAGCTCGGCCGGACCTCTCCTACGAGCAGTACTTC,CASSLARPDLSYEQYF
TRBV20-1,.,TRBJ1-2,.,TGCAGTGCTAGTTTAGCAGCACCAGGCTATGGCTACACCTTC,CSASLAAPGYGYTF